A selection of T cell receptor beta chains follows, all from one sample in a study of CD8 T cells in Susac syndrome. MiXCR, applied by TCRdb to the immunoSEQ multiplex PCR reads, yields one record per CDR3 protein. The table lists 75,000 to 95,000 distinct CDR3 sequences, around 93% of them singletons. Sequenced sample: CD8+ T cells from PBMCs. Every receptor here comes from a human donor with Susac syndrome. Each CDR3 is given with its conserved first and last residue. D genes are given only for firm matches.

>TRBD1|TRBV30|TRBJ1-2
CAWSALRTGESGYGYTF
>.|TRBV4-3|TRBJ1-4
CASSQGGQGLGLFF
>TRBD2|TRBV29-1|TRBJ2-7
CSVAGLGTYEQYF
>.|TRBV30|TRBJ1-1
CAFIGGTEAFF
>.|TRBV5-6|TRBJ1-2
CASSSTAVILDGYTF
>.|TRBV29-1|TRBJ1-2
CSVEREVGYGYTF
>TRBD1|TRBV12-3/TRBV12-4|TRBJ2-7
CATGTGGNEQYF
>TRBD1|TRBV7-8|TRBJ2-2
CASSFRDSYTGELFF
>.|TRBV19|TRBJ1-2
CASSIDLGQIYGYTF
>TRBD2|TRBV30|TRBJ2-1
CAWSELAGWNEQFF
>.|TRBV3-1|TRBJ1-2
CASSFRGGYTF
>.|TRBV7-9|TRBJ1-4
CASMDSINEKLFF
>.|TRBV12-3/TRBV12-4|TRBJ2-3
CASSLFGNTDTQYF
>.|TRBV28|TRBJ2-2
CASSFFRRDLTGELFF
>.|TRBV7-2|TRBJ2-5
CASSSTYQETQYF
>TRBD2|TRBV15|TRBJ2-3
CATSKVYLAETSTDTQYF
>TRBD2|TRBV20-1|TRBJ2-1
CSARSWTSGRAGDEQFF
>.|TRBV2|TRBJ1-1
CASSRAAGDTEAFF
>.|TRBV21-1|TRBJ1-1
CASQGGRTEAFF
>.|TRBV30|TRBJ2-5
CAWEGILETQYF
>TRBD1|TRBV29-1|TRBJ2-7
CSVEGDRDSWYEQYF
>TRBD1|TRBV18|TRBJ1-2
CASSPKGQDGYGYTF
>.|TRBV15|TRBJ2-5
CATSPFPEASLSETQYF
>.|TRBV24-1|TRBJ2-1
CATSDSDRNNEQFF
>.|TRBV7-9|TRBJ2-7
CASSPTTPDYEQYF
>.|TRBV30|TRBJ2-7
CAWSVTHSYEQYF
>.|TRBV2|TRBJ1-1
CASSVDAAFF
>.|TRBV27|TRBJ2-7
CASKSGQNSYEQYF
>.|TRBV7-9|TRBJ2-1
CASSLVEAGNEQFF
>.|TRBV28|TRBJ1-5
CASSSRQDHQPQHF
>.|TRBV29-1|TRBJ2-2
CSVELEGGTGELFF
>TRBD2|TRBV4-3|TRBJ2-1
CASSPTSADNEQFF
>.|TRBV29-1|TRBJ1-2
CSVASGYTF
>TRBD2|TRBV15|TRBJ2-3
CATSRLAGTTDTQYF
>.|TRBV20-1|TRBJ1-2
CSARDMDRPNYGYTF
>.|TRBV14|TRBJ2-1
CASSQVTVEQFF
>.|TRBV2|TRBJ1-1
CASSDSPEAFF
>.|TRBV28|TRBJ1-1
CASSWQGGRTEAFF
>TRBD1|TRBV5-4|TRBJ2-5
CASSSGTGGLETQYF
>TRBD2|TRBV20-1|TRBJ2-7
CSARALAGIPYEQYF
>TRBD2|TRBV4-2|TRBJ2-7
CASSQSSGSSYEQYF
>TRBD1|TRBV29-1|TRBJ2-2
CSASQGQDTGELFF
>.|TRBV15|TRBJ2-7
CATSRDRGASYEQYF
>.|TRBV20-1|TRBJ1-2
CSARDQNSMELPNYGYTF
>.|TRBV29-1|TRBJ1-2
CSVVFGGVLAGYTF
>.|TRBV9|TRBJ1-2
CASSGPGNYGYTF
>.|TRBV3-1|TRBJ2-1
CASSQVTLAPSEQFF
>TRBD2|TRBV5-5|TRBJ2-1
CASSLAREVYNEQFF
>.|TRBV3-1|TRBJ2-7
CASSQPKRPYEQYF
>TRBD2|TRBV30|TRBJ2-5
CAWSLIAGSQETQYF